Presented here are 22 T cell receptor beta chains from one specimen sequenced in a study of tumor-infiltrating lymphocytes in primary liver carcinoma. The source of the blood RNA was unsorted whole blood, and germline DNA was extracted as well. Researchers generated TCR beta cDNA from approximately 500 ng of total RNA, relying on a constant-region primer. Three nested multiplex PCR rounds, a slightly modified ARM-PCR, produced the libraries for TCR beta. The study ran its first two PCR rounds for 9 to 10 cycles each, using TRBV1-TRBV30 forward primers and a C-beta reverse primer. TCRdb re-called the multiplex PCR reads through MiXCR, storing one row per CDR3 protein. The sample holds about 200,000 distinct CDR3 sequences; approximately 64% are singletons and the top ten take 5.5% to 9%. What was sequenced was peripheral blood. The receptors derive from a woman aged 55-69 years with primary liver carcinoma and hepatitis B virus infection.

The V and J genes are TRBV11-3 and TRBJ2-4; D is undetermined. Trimming took off 8 bases at V and 1 base at J, with 6 bases between the two ends. This CDR3 is built from 12 residues. CDR1 is SGHNT and CDR2 is YENEEA in the germline V gene. The DNA for the CDR3 is TGTGCCAGCTCCGTTGCCAAAAACATTCAGTACTTC. Amino acids: CASSVAKNIQYF.

J is TRBJ1-2 and V is TRBV15, with D maybe TRBD1 (6 bases). Germline CDR1 reads LNHNV; CDR2 reads YYDKDF (reference sequence). The V and J ends lost 7 bases and 3 bases respectively, with 15 bases between them. The CDR3 consists of 14 residues. CDR3 amino acids: CATIHQGSDYGYTF. CDR3 sequence (DNA): TGTGCCACCATCCACCAGGGGTCGGACTATGGCTACACCTTC.

Concerning this clonotype: This sequence may be a read error, since a much larger clone differs from it by one base. The V gene is TRBV6-1, the J gene TRBJ1-1; D is undetermined. CDR3 length: 13 amino acids. The V gene's germline CDR1 is MNHNS and CDR2 SASEGT. Here the CDR3 DNA reads TGTGCCAGCGGTGAATACGGGAACACTGAAGCTTTCTTT. As protein: CASGEYGNTEAFF.

Turning to this clonotype: A much larger clone lies a single base off, so this may be a read error. This chain uses TRBV4-2 with TRBJ2-1, with unresolved D. The CDR3 has 14 residues. CDR1 LGHNA and CDR2 YNFKEQ come from the germline V gene. As DNA, the CDR3 is TGTCCCAGCAGCCAGGCCCTTTCCTACAATGAGCAGTTCTTC. Translation: CPSSQALSYNEQFF.

Details on this clonotype: Likely a read error: the CDR3 ends without its conserved phenylalanine or tryptophan. The chain is built from TRBV11-2 and TRBJ1-1; TRBD1 might be the D (6 bases). V was cut by 4 bases and J by 7 bases, with 13 bases left in between. From germline, CDR1 is SGHAT and CDR2 FQNNGV. The CDR3 is 13 amino acids. CDR3 region: CASSSRTAHEAFL. The CDR3 DNA is TGTGCCAGCAGCTCTAGGACAGCCCATGAAGCTTTCCTT.

The V and J genes are TRBV2 and TRBJ2-5, with D tentatively TRBD1 (7 bases). The germline V gene has CDR1 SNHLY and CDR2 FYNNEI. The CDR3 extends over 15 amino acids. Trimming took off 4 bases at V and 5 bases at J, with 17 bases between the two ends. CDR3 coding DNA: TGTGCCAGCAGTGTTGAAGGGGGCCTAGCGGAGACCCAGTACTTC. The encoded protein is CASSVEGGLAETQYF.

The rearrangement uses TRBV7-9 and TRBJ2-1; D not certain. The germline CDR1 and CDR2 sequences are SEHNR and FQNEAQ (reference sequence). CDR3 length equals 15 residues. With 5 bases removed from V and 5 bases from J, the gap between germline ends came to 16 bases. The CDR3 bases are TGTGCCAGCAGCCCAATGGTGCCTTGGGACAATGAGCAGTTCTTC. Its protein product is CASSPMVPWDNEQFF. The full variable domain, rest sourced from reference TRBV7-9 and TRBJ2-1, is DTGVSQNPRHKITKRGQNVTFRCDPISEHNRLYWYRQTLGQGPEFLTYFQNEAQLEKSRLLSDRFSAERPKGSFSTLEIQRTEQGDSAMYLCASSPMVPWDNEQFFGPGTRLTVL.

Details on this clonotype: Germline is not matched at one junction end, which may reflect a read error. The chain joins TRBV11-2 to TRBJ1-2, with D perhaps TRBD1 (6 bases). The CDR3 runs 15 residues. The V gene's germline CDR1 is SGHAT and CDR2 FQNNGV. The CDR3 here is CASNLGTGYYYGYTF. CDR3 in DNA: TGTGCCAGCAACTTAGGAACAGGGTACTACTATGGCTACACCTTC.

This clonotype was observed many times. This chain uses TRBV10-2 with TRBJ2-1; maybe TRBD1 (6 bases). V dropped 6 bases and J dropped 4 bases, with 10 bases sitting between them. Germline CDR1 reads WSHSY; CDR2 reads SAAADI. This CDR3 contains 13 residues. Here the CDR3 reads CASRPGQYNEQFF. For the CDR3, the DNA is TGCGCCAGCAGACCCGGACAGTACAATGAGCAGTTCTTC.

This clonotype was recorded many times. This chain joins TRBV11-1 and TRBJ2-5; D gene unclear. V lost 8 bases, J lost 5 bases, and 3 bases lay in between. Germline-derived CDR1 and CDR2 are SGHAT and FQDESV (reference sequence). The CDR3 length is 9 residues. The CDR3 region has the DNA TGTGCCAGCGGGGAGACCCAGTACTTC. Protein: CASGETQYF.

In this sample, this clonotype turned up a few times. V is TRBV5-8 and J is TRBJ1-5, with D maybe TRBD1 (5 bases). This CDR3 region has 16 residues. Between the trimmed V and J ends, which lost 0 bases and 2 bases, there was a span of 12 bases. The germline CDR1 and CDR2 sequences are SGHTS and YDEGEE. Here the CDR3 reads CASSLVSGDGNQPQHF. CDR3 nucleotide sequence: TGTGCCAGCAGCTTGGTCTCGGGGGATGGCAATCAGCCCCAGCATTTT.

With regard to this clonotype: Sequence at one end of the junction differs from germline and may be a read error. The chain recombines TRBV7-8 with TRBJ1-2, with 8 bases that match TRBD1. Per the germline V gene, CDR1 is SGHVS and CDR2 is FQNEAQ. There are 12 residues in the CDR3. The CDR3 spells CASSDGTGGYIF. As DNA, the CDR3 is TGTGCCAGCAGCGACGGGACAGGCGGCTACATCTTC.

This clonotype was recorded at least ten times. The chain is built from TRBV5-1 and TRBJ2-7, with 9 bases aligning to TRBD2. This CDR3 is 14 amino acids long. The germline V gene encodes CDR1 SGHRS and CDR2 YFSETQ. V lost 1 base, J lost 2 bases, and 1 base stayed unmatched. CDR3 amino acids: CASSLTSGPYEQYF. The CDR3 DNA reads TGCGCCAGCAGCTTGACTAGCGGGCCCTACGAGCAGTACTTC.

This clonotype was found once. One end of the junction varies from germline; a read error may be responsible. The rearrangement joins TRBV29-1 to TRBJ2-1; D is uncertain. This CDR3 spans 12 amino acids. The germline CDR1 and CDR2 sequences are SQVTM and ANQGSEA. The CDR3 bases are TGCAGTGTTGAAGGGTTGTGGAATGAGCATTTCTTC. Encoded protein: CSVEGLWNEHFF.

This clonotype has a handful of counts. The chain combines TRBV6-2 or TRBV6-3 with TRBJ1-5; no reliable D call. The CDR3 spans 14 residues. Germline CDR1 MNHEY, CDR2 SVGEGT. Trimming removed 0 bases from V and 4 bases from J, with 7 bases in between. The CDR3 DNA is TGTGCCAGCAGTTACTCCTACGGAAATCAGCCCCAGCATTTT. It codes for CASSYSYGNQPQHF.

Concerning this clonotype itself: This may be a read error, as it is one base from a much larger clone. The V gene is TRBV6-5, the J gene TRBJ2-3, with a tentative D call TRBD1 (8 bases). V was shortened by 3 bases and J by 3 bases, with 19 bases between the two germline ends. This CDR3 spans 17 amino acids. Germline CDR1 is MNHEY and CDR2 is SVGAGI. CDR3 sequence: CASSYGLDRGGTDTQYF. Here the CDR3 DNA reads TGTGCCAGCAGTTATGGTCTTGACAGGGGAGGGACAGATACGCAGTATTTT.

The chain recombines TRBV10-2 with TRBJ2-7; perhaps TRBD2 as D (7 bases). The CDR3 has 16 residues. Per germline, CDR1 WSHSY and CDR2 SAAADI. Trimming stripped 7 bases from V and 2 bases from J, with 21 bases between. CDR3 sequence: CASKDISGTPPYEQYF. CDR3 DNA sequence: TGCGCCAGCAAGGACATCAGCGGGACACCCCCCTACGAGCAGTACTTC.

As concerns this clonotype: The germline gene is not matched at one end of the junction; a read error may be the cause. J is TRBJ2-5 and V is TRBV11-1, with TRBD2 matching over 10 bases. Germline CDR1 and CDR2: SGHAT and FQDESV (reference sequence). The CDR3 totals 17 residues. The CDR3 spells CTSSLEGLADRRETQYF. DNA for the CDR3: TGTACCAGCAGCTTAGAAGGACTAGCGGACCGCCGAGAGACCCAGTACTTC.

The sample holds one count of this clonotype. One end of the junction varies from germline; a read error may be responsible. This chain joins TRBV5-4 and TRBJ2-3, with 7 bases matching TRBD2. There are 15 residues in the CDR3. Germline V gives CDR1 SGHNT, CDR2 YYREEE (reference sequence). CDR3 DNA: TGTGCCAGCAGCGTGGCTAGCGGACCCAGAGATACGCAGTATTTC. Translated: CASSVASGPRDTQYF.

Worth noting for this clonotype: A read error may produce the germline difference seen at one junction end. The chain carries TRBV11-2 and TRBJ2-5; D may be TRBD2 (6 bases). CDR1 is SGHAT, CDR2 FQNNGV, per germline. This CDR3 has 14 residues. The chain's CDR3 is CVSSRPGRQETQCF. DNA of the CDR3: TGTGTCAGCAGCCGCCCGGGGAGGCAAGAGACCCAGTGCTTC.

As regards this clonotype: This clone may be a read error of a much larger clone one base away. V gene TRBV10-3 combines with J gene TRBJ2-5; 9 bases map to TRBD2. Per the germline V gene, CDR1 is ENHRY and CDR2 is SYGVKD. CDR3 length: 15 amino acids. The CDR3 sequence is CAITEREVAQDTQYF. Written as DNA, the CDR3 is TGTGCCATCACGGAGCGGGAGGTGGCCCAAGATACCCAGTACTTC.

A few counts support this clonotype. The rearrangement joins TRBV5-8 to TRBJ2-7; unclear D gene. V shed 5 bases and J shed 0 bases, with 12 bases lying between them. Per germline, CDR1 SGHTS and CDR2 YDEGEE. The CDR3 spans 14 residues. CDR3 amino acids: CASSPWGSSYEQYF. The CDR3 DNA reads as TGTGCCAGCAGTCCGTGGGGTAGCTCCTACGAGCAGTACTTC.